The T cell receptor beta chain described here comes from a study of blood T cells in healthy people across ages. PCR was performed a second time for roughly 7 to 11 cycles using a sample-barcoded 5' primer and a J-beta primer mix. TCRdb reprocessed the 5' RACE reads with MiXCR, giving one entry per CDR3 protein. The profile shows 980,000 or so distinct CDR3 sequences, roughly 50% of them singletons. The germline CDR1 and CDR2 sequences are ENHRY and SYGVKD. The CDR3 has 13 residues. Material for sequencing was blood. This rearrangement joins TRBV10-3 to TRBJ2-7; maybe TRBD1 (5 bases). The J call is uncertain, as TRBJ2-5 better fits the DNA end. This clonotype originated in a man aged 25 to 45 in good health. CDR3 sequence reads: CAISVGVWETQYF. In nucleotides, the CDR3 is TGTGCCATCAGTGTAGGGGTTTGGGAGACCCAGTACTTC.